The 22 T cell receptor beta chains reported below all come from one sample, sequenced in a study of blood T cell repertoires in COVID-19. Assay used: immunoSEQ multiplex PCR; TCRdb lists only in-frame clones, some missing. The sample lists 150,000 or so clones; around 87% were seen once. The sequenced sample consisted of peripheral blood. The source is a woman in her seventies with COVID-19, enrolled during active disease.

CDR3 coding DNA: TGCGCCAGCAGCTCCGGACACCCGAACACTGAAGCTTTCTTT. Encoded protein: CASSSGHPNTEAFF. This rearrangement joins TRBV5-1 to TRBJ1-1, with a weak D call TRBD1 (5 bases). The CDR3 loop spans 14 amino acids. CDR1 is SGHRS, CDR2 YFSETQ, per germline. The V end was cut by 3 bases, the J end by 1 base, with 10 bases between.

V and J are TRBV28 and TRBJ1-5; 7 positions agree with TRBD1. Germline values: CDR1 MDHEN, CDR2 SYDVKM. V shed 1 base and J 6 bases; nucleotides not matched to a gene: 6. The CDR3 consists of 15 residues. The CDR3 region is CASSLLAGGGQPQHF. The CDR3 nucleotides are TGTGCCAGCAGTTTATTGGCAGGGGGTGGTCAGCCCCAGCATTTT.

This chain uses TRBV18 with TRBJ2-7, with 9 bases identical to TRBD2. CDR3 length: 15 residues. With 1 base clipped from V and 2 bases from J, the junction kept 3 bases outside the gene matches. The germline V gene has CDR1 KGHSH and CDR2 LQKENI. CDR3 sequence (DNA): TGTGCCAGCTCACCACGTAGCGGGGGCCCCTACGAGCAGTACTTC. This encodes CASSPRSGGPYEQYF.

The rearrangement joins TRBV10-3 to TRBJ2-3; TRBD1 matches 8 bases. The J segment lost 6 bases and the V segment lost 4 bases, leaving 6 bases of the junction unmatched. The CDR3 is made up of 14 amino acids. CDR1 ENHRY and CDR2 SYGVKD come from the germline V gene. As DNA, the CDR3 is TGTGCCATCAGTGGTACAGGGGGGTTGGATACGCAGTATTTT. As protein: CAISGTGGLDTQYF.

The chain recombines TRBV5-6 with TRBJ1-5; 9 bases line up with TRBD1. The germline V gene encodes CDR1 SGHDT and CDR2 YYEEEE. The CDR3 totals 16 residues. The junction had 3 bases not matched to a gene; V was cut back by 0 bases and J by 2 bases. Here the CDR3 reads CASSLEQGAGNQPQHF. The CDR3 coding sequence is TGTGCCAGCAGCTTGGAACAGGGGGCAGGCAATCAGCCCCAGCATTTT.

The chain recombines TRBV11-2 with TRBJ2-5, with D perhaps TRBD2 (7 bases). There are 15 residues in the CDR3. CDR1 is SGHAT and CDR2 is FQNNGV in the germline V gene. V lost 5 bases and J lost 8, with 21 bases in between. CDR3 nucleotides: TGTGCCAGCAGCCTCACCGGCGGGGAGGGGGAAACCCAGTACTTC. It yields the protein CASSLTGGEGETQYF.

This clone appeared once. This chain links TRBV5-6 with TRBJ1-2; perhaps TRBD1 as D (5 bases). CDR1 is SGHDT, CDR2 YYEEEE, per germline. The ends were cut back, 6 bases at V and 0 bases at J, with 12 bases in the middle. The CDR3 consists of 14 residues. The CDR3 spells CASMGTGPNYGYTF. The DNA of the CDR3 is TGTGCCAGCATGGGAACAGGACCTAACTATGGCTACACCTTC.

The chain has TRBV6-5 and TRBJ2-5; D possibly corresponds to TRBD1 (5 bases). Germline V gene sequence: CDR1 MNHEY, CDR2 SVGAGI. The V and J ends lost 2 bases and 2 bases respectively, with 15 bases between them. The CDR3 has 16 residues. The CDR3 is CASSYDSHAFQETQYF. DNA of the CDR3: TGTGCCAGCAGTTACGACAGCCATGCATTTCAAGAGACCCAGTACTTC.

The chain couples TRBV19 to TRBJ2-1; 13 bases map to TRBD2. The CDR3 has 17 amino acids. The V gene's germline CDR1 is LNHDA and CDR2 SQIVND (reference sequence). V lost 4 bases, J lost 3 bases, and 6 bases stayed unmatched. The CDR3 loop reads CASSTSRTSGGYNEQFF. The CDR3 nucleotides are TGTGCCAGTAGTACTAGTCGGACTAGCGGGGGCTACAATGAGCAGTTCTTC.

The chain joins TRBV7-2 to TRBJ2-3, with D unclear. Trimming took off 1 base at V and 5 bases at J, with 7 bases between the two ends. This CDR3 spans 13 amino acids. Germline CDR1 reads SGHTA; CDR2 reads FQGNSA. This chain's CDR3 is CASSLGSGDTQYF. CDR3 nucleotide sequence: TGTGCCAGCAGCTTAGGTTCCGGAGATACGCAGTATTTT. The full variable domain, rest sourced from reference TRBV7-2 and TRBJ2-3, is GAGVSQSPSNKVTEKGKDVELRCDPISGHTALYWYRQSLGQGLEFLIYFQGNSAPDKSGLPSDRFSAERTGGSVSTLTIQRTQQEDSAVYLCASSLGSGDTQYFGPGTRLTVL.

This chain connects TRBV19 to TRBJ2-5, with 8 bases that match TRBD1. The CDR3 sequence is 16 residues long. V was clipped by 3 bases and J by 7 bases; unmatched bases: 13. Looked up from germline, CDR1 is LNHDA and CDR2 is SQIVND (reference sequence). This CDR3 reads CASSIAHGQGLGTQYF. The CDR3 nucleotides are TGTGCCAGTAGTATCGCCCATGGACAGGGTTTGGGGACCCAGTACTTC.

This chain uses TRBV3-1 (or the pseudogene TRBV3-2) with TRBJ2-7, with 7 bases that match TRBD2. Germline values: CDR1 LGHDT, CDR2 YNNKEL (reference sequence). The V and J ends lost 1 base and 0 bases, in that order; junction bases with no gene match: 12. The CDR3 spans 18 residues. DNA of the CDR3: TGTGCCAGCAGCCAAGGCCTCTCTAGCGGTTACGTCTCCTACGAGCAGTACTTC. Encoded protein: CASSQGLSSGYVSYEQYF.

The chain has TRBV28 and TRBJ1-5; 7 bases are shared with TRBD1. Germline V CDR1 and CDR2: MDHEN, SYDVKM. This CDR3 has 15 amino acids. Trimming at V came to 5 bases and at J to 6 bases, leaving 10 bases not matched to a gene. The CDR3 bases are TGTGCCAGCAGTCATCGACAGGGCTCGGGTCAGCCCCAGCATTTT. This gives the protein CASSHRQGSGQPQHF. Using reference TRBV28 and TRBJ1-5 for the parts outside the CDR3, the full variable domain is DVKVTQSSRYLVKRTGEKVFLECVQDMDHENMFWYRQDPGLGLRLIYFSYDVKMKEKGDIPEGYSVSREKKERFSLILESASTNQTSMYLCASSHRQGSGQPQHFGDGTRLSIL.

This chain uses TRBV5-5 with TRBJ1-4; perhaps TRBD1 as D (5 bases). Germline V CDR1 and CDR2: SGHKS, YYEKEE (reference sequence). CDR3 length: 13 amino acids. V lost 3 bases to trimming and J lost 8 bases, with 11 bases between them. The CDR3 loop reads CASSWGDGEKLFF. CDR3 coding DNA: TGTGCCAGCAGCTGGGGGGACGGGGAAAAACTGTTTTTT.

The J gene is TRBJ2-3, the V gene TRBV5-1, with 8 bases identical to TRBD2. Germline CDR1 reads SGHRS; CDR2 reads YFSETQ. This CDR3 is 16 amino acids long. Trimming cost V 0 bases and J 2 bases; bases outside gene matches: 5. CDR3 nucleotide sequence: TGCGCCAGCAGCTTGGGGGTAGCGGGGTACACAGATACGCAGTATTTT. Translation: CASSLGVAGYTDTQYF.

J is TRBJ2-3 and V is TRBV30; TRBD1 is a possible D gene (5 bases). Trimming stripped 0 bases from V and 4 bases from J, with 14 bases between. The germline V gene has CDR1 GTSNPN and CDR2 SVGIG (reference sequence). The CDR3 totals 15 residues. The CDR3 here is CAWSVKQGTADTQYF. CDR3 nucleotides: TGTGCCTGGAGTGTGAAGCAGGGTACCGCAGATACGCAGTATTTT. Full variable domain (rest looked up from reference TRBV30 and TRBJ2-3): SQTIHQWPATLVQPVGSPLSLECTVEGTSNPNLYWYRQAAGRGLQLLFYSVGIGQISSEVPQNLSASRPQDRQFILSSKKLLLSDSGFYLCAWSVKQGTADTQYFGPGTRLTVL.

CDR3 protein: CASSDPFRNQPQHF. DNA of the CDR3: TGTGCCAGCAGTGATCCGTTTCGGAATCAGCCCCAGCATTTT. V and J are TRBV2 and TRBJ1-5; D is unresolved. There are 14 residues in the CDR3. Germline V gene lookup returns CDR1 SNHLY and CDR2 FYNNEI. V was clipped by 3 bases and J by 4 bases, with 10 bases between them.

This clone was observed a handful of times. The chain carries TRBV11-2 and TRBJ1-3; maybe TRBD1 (6 bases). Trimming left V 1 base short and J 0 bases short, with 16 bases between. The CDR3 covers 18 residues. From germline, CDR1 is SGHAT and CDR2 FQNNGV. CDR3 protein: CASSLGELWTASGNTIYF. DNA for the CDR3: TGTGCCAGCAGCTTAGGTGAGCTATGGACAGCCTCTGGAAACACCATATATTTT.

The J gene is TRBJ1-4, the V gene TRBV7-9, with no clear D. Trimming left V 2 bases short and J 4 bases short, with 5 bases between. Germline CDR1 is SEHNR and CDR2 is FQNEAQ (reference sequence). The CDR3 runs 13 residues. CDR3: CASSLNSNEKLFF. The CDR3 coding sequence is TGTGCCAGCAGCTTAAACAGTAATGAAAAACTGTTTTTT.

This sequence joins TRBV3-1 (or the pseudogene TRBV3-2) and TRBJ1-4; possible D gene TRBD1, 5 bases. This CDR3 contains 15 residues. Trimming took 1 base from V and 4 from J, leaving 10 bases between them. Germline CDR1 is LGHDT and CDR2 is YNNKEL (reference sequence). CDR3 DNA: TGTGCCAGCAGCCAAGTTGGGGGGATTAATGAAAAACTGTTTTTT. Translating it yields CASSQVGGINEKLFF.

The J gene is TRBJ1-1, the V gene TRBV2; weak D call: TRBD1 (6 bases). CDR3 length equals 12 residues. V lost 7 bases and J lost 10, with 16 bases in between. CDR1 SNHLY and CDR2 FYNNEI come from the germline V gene. This CDR3 is CASNLGGGRAFF. The CDR3 bases are TGTGCCAGCAACCTAGGGGGTGGTAGAGCTTTCTTT. The full variable domain, in which reference TRBV2 and TRBJ1-1 provide the parts outside the CDR3, is EPEVTQTPSHQVTQMGQEVILRCVPISNHLYFYWYRQILGQKVEFLVSFYNNEISEKSEIFDDQFSVERPDGSNFTLKIRSTKLEDSAMYFCASNLGGGRAFFGQGTRLTVV.

This clone has a single count. V is TRBV5-4 and J is TRBJ1-1; D unclear. CDR3 length: 13 residues. The V gene's germline CDR1 is SGHNT and CDR2 YYREEE (reference sequence). Trimming shortened V by 3 bases and J by 1 base, and 7 bases separated the two germline ends. This chain's CDR3 is CASSYKANTEAFF. The CDR3 DNA reads TGTGCCAGCAGCTATAAAGCGAACACTGAAGCTTTCTTT. Together with reference TRBV5-4 and TRBJ1-1, the CDR3 gives the full variable domain: ETGVTQSPTHLIKTRGQQVTLRCSSQSGHNTVSWYQQALGQGPQFIFQYYREEENGRGNFPPRFSGLQFPNYSSELNVNALELDDSALYLCASSYKANTEAFFGQGTRLTVV.